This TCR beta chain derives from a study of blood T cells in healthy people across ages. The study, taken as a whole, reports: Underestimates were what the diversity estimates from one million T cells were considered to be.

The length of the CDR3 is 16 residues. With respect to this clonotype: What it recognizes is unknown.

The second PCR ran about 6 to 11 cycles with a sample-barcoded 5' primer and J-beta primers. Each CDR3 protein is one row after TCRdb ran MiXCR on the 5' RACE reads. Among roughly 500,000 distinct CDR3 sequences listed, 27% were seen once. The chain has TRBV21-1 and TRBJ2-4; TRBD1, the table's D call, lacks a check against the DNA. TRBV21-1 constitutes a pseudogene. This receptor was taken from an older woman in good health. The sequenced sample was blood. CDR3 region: CASSDTGEWGKNIQYF. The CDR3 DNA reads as TGTGCCAGCAGCGATACAGGGGAATGGGGCAAAAACATTCAGTACTTC.